This record concerns one T cell receptor beta chain sequence. As yet, its antigen is unknown. Data came from immunoSEQ multiplex PCR; TCRdb stores just in-frame clones and leaves some out. The sample contains about 150,000 clones, over 85% of which appear only once. This entry belongs to a study of T cell responses to AZD1222 COVID-19 vaccine. Findings of the study overall: With two AZD1222 doses given, Spike-specific TCR breadth and depth both rose. Spike-wide vaccine-associated CD4 TCRs dominated at 160-218 and 743-854.

This CDR3 comprises 14 residues. Germline-derived CDR1 and CDR2 are SNHLY and FYNNEI. Trimming removed 2 bases from V and 7 bases from J, with 11 bases in between. Sequenced here: peripheral blood, sampled on day 0 of AZD1222 vaccination. V usage is TRBV2 and J usage is TRBJ1-4; TRBD1 is a possible D gene (6 bases). The sequence derives from an adult in good health. The CDR3 bases are TGTGCCAGCAGTGAAAGGGGGTGGAGTGAAAAACTGTTTTTT. It codes for CASSERGWSEKLFF.